These 32 T cell receptor beta chains originate from one sample sequenced in a study of regulatory dendritic cells for organ transplantation. Assay used: immunoSEQ multiplex PCR; TCRdb lists only in-frame clones, some missing. Here the sample spans about 20,000 clones, approximately 85% being singletons. These receptors have no known antigen. Sorted T cells were CFSE-labeled and cultured 5 days with allogeneic regulatory or mature dendritic cells at 1:10. The sample consisted of naive CD4+ T cells from blood cultured with regulatory dendritic cells. Regarding subset: CD45RA+ naive T cells. These receptors all come from a human donor in good health.

The chain has TRBV5-4 and TRBJ2-5; 9 bases align to TRBD1. The germline CDR1 and CDR2 sequences are SGHNT and YYREEE (reference sequence). There are 16 residues in the CDR3. Unmatched junction bases numbered 12, after V lost 4 bases and J lost 5 bases. CDR3 nucleotide sequence: TGTGCCAGCAGCGGACGGACAACAGGGGGCTCTGAGACCCAGTACTTC. This gives the protein CASSGRTTGGSETQYF.

The V call is TRBV7-9, the J call TRBJ2-7; 8 nucleotides agree with TRBD2. The CDR3 has 16 amino acids. From germline, CDR1 is SEHNR and CDR2 FQNEAQ (reference sequence). Trimming took 4 bases from V and 10 from J; bases not matched to a gene: 18. The CDR3 reads CASSSGGAGIQRDQYF. The CDR3 bases are TGTGCCAGCAGCTCCGGGGGGGCAGGGATACAACGCGACCAGTACTTC. Filled out from reference TRBV7-9 and TRBJ2-7, the complete variable domain reads DTGVSQNPRHKITKRGQNVTFRCDPISEHNRLYWYRQTLGQGPEFLTYFQNEAQLEKSRLLSDRFSAERPKGSFSTLEIQRTEQGDSAMYLCASSSGGAGIQRDQYFGPGTRLTVT.

The chain combines TRBV19 with TRBJ2-3; D remains unclear. CDR3 size: 14 residues. Germline V gene sequence: CDR1 LNHDA, CDR2 SQIVND (reference sequence). Trimming took off 2 bases at V and 4 bases at J, with 10 bases between the two ends. The CDR3 region is CASSIFAEADTQYF. In DNA form, the CDR3 reads TGTGCCAGTAGTATATTCGCGGAAGCAGATACGCAGTATTTT.

This chain joins TRBV5-6 and TRBJ2-7; D gene uncertain. With 0 bases removed from V and 5 bases from J, the gap between germline ends came to 6 bases. Germline assignment: CDR1 SGHDT and CDR2 YYEEEE. The CDR3 spans 12 residues. CDR3 residues: CASSLVNNEQYF. The CDR3 DNA is TGTGCCAGCAGCTTGGTTAACAACGAGCAGTACTTC.

This chain links TRBV6-5 with TRBJ2-5; a weak D match, TRBD2 (7 bases). This CDR3 comprises 15 residues. V lost 4 bases, J lost 2 bases, and 14 bases lay in between. Looked up from germline, CDR1 is MNHEY and CDR2 is SVGAGI. CDR3 DNA: TGTGCCAGCAGTTTTATGGCGGGGGCTCAAGAGACCCAGTACTTC. This encodes CASSFMAGAQETQYF.

The rearrangement joins TRBV21-1 to TRBJ1-5. TRBV21-1 is labeled a pseudogene. CDR3 size: 14 residues. CDR3 DNA: TGTGCCAGCAGCTCCCGGTCCCAACTAGGAGCCCAGCATTTT. This encodes CASSSRSQLGAQHF.

The V gene is TRBV2, the J gene TRBJ2-5; D gene unclear. The V gene lost 5 bases and the J gene lost 3 bases, with 4 bases spanning the gap. The germline gives CDR1 SNHLY, CDR2 FYNNEI. There are 11 residues in the CDR3. The CDR3 DNA reads as TGTGCCAGCAGTAATAAAGAGACCCAGTACTTC. Protein product: CASSNKETQYF. Full variable domain (outside the CDR3, taken from reference TRBV2 and TRBJ2-5): EPEVTQTPSHQVTQMGQEVILRCVPISNHLYFYWYRQILGQKVEFLVSFYNNEISEKSEIFDDQFSVERPDGSNFTLKIRSTKLEDSAMYFCASSNKETQYFGPGTRLLVL.

The chain carries TRBV7-2 and TRBJ2-1; 13 bases are a match to TRBD2. CDR1 is SGHTA and CDR2 is FQGNSA in the germline V gene. The CDR3 is made up of 19 amino acids. The V gene end was trimmed by 5 bases and the J gene end by 4 bases; junction bases not matched to a gene: 14. CDR3 sequence reads: CASSIGLAGAPYWYNEQFF. The CDR3 region has the DNA TGTGCCAGCAGCATCGGACTAGCGGGGGCGCCTTATTGGTACAATGAGCAGTTCTTC. Looking up the rest from reference TRBV7-2 and TRBJ2-1 gives the full variable domain: GAGVSQSPSNKVTEKGKDVELRCDPISGHTALYWYRQSLGQGLEFLIYFQGNSAPDKSGLPSDRFSAERTGGSVSTLTIQRTQQEDSAVYLCASSIGLAGAPYWYNEQFFGPGTRLTVL.

For this clone: Other DNA sequences in the same sample also yield this CDR3. V and J are TRBV18 and TRBJ2-3; the D is unclear. Germline V gene sequence: CDR1 KGHSH, CDR2 LQKENI. The CDR3 is 14 residues long. Between the trimmed V and J ends, which lost 2 bases and 2 bases, there was a span of 8 bases. CDR3 DNA sequence: TGTGCCAGCTCACCATCGACCGTCACAGATACGCAGTATTTT. Residues: CASSPSTVTDTQYF.

CDR3 sequence (DNA): TGTGCCAGCAGTCCCCGCTTTAACCAGCCCCAGCATTTT. It yields the protein CASSPRFNQPQHF. The chain combines TRBV28 with TRBJ1-5, with D unclear. The V end lost 5 bases, the J end lost 7 bases, and 12 bases lay between the germline ends. The CDR3 totals 13 residues. Germline assignment: CDR1 MDHEN and CDR2 SYDVKM.

The chain joins TRBV6-5 to TRBJ1-2, with D tentatively TRBD1 (5 bases). Trimming stripped 5 bases from V and 5 bases from J, with 15 bases between. The CDR3 covers 14 residues. Germline V gene sequence: CDR1 MNHEY, CDR2 SVGAGI. Here the CDR3 DNA reads TGTGCCAGCAGTCCTCCCGACAGCATATATGGCTACACCTTC. It translates to CASSPPDSIYGYTF.

This chain connects TRBV28 to TRBJ2-1, with 12 bases identical to TRBD2. The CDR3 is made up of 17 amino acids. V lost 3 bases and J lost 3; bases outside the gene matches: 6. Germline V gene data show CDR1 as MDHEN and CDR2 as SYDVKM. CDR3 coding DNA: TGTGCCAGCAGTTTGTCTAGCGGGAGGGCGGTCTACAATGAGCAGTTCTTC. The encoded protein is CASSLSSGRAVYNEQFF.

The V gene is TRBV13, the J gene TRBJ1-1; 7 bases are shared with TRBD1. The CDR3 is made up of 14 amino acids. Per germline, CDR1 PRHDT and CDR2 FYEKMQ (reference sequence). V shed 5 bases and J 3 bases; nucleotides not matched to a gene: 6. For the CDR3, the DNA is TGTGCCAGCAGCACGACAGGGAAGGACACTGAAGCTTTCTTT. This encodes CASSTTGKDTEAFF.

The chain has TRBV7-2 and TRBJ2-1, with unresolved D. In germline, CDR1 is SGHTA, CDR2 FQGNSA. Trimming left V 1 base short and J 5 bases short, with 18 bases between. The CDR3 is made up of 17 amino acids. The CDR3 spells CASSLVLSVRAHNEQFF. DNA for the CDR3: TGTGCCAGCAGCTTAGTCCTGTCCGTCCGGGCACACAATGAGCAGTTCTTC. Supplemented by reference TRBV7-2 and TRBJ2-1, the full variable domain reads GAGVSQSPSNKVTEKGKDVELRCDPISGHTALYWYRQSLGQGLEFLIYFQGNSAPDKSGLPSDRFSAERTGGSVSTLTIQRTQQEDSAVYLCASSLVLSVRAHNEQFFGPGTRLTVL.

The J gene is TRBJ1-4, the V gene TRBV7-5; the table names TRBD1, a call not compared with the DNA. TRBV7-5 is given as a pseudogene. The CDR3 runs 15 residues. In DNA, the CDR3 is TGTGCCAGAAGCTTAGCCTACAGACGCTATGAAAAACTGTTTTTT. This gives the protein CARSLAYRRYEKLFF.

The gene calls are TRBV29-1 and TRBJ2-2; TRBD2 is a possible D gene (7 bases). CDR3 length: 15 amino acids. V shed 7 bases and J shed 0 bases, with 15 bases lying between them. The germline gives CDR1 SQVTM, CDR2 ANQGSEA. This CDR3 reads CSGGAGAPNTGELFF. CDR3 in DNA: TGCAGCGGGGGGGCGGGGGCCCCGAACACCGGGGAGCTGTTTTTT.

This clone was counted only a few times. This chain links TRBV21-1 with TRBJ1-2. TRBV21-1 is a listed pseudogene. The CDR3 sequence is 12 residues long. In DNA form, the CDR3 reads TGTGCCAGCAGCTTCGGCGTCGCAGGCTACACCTTC. Protein product: CASSFGVAGYTF.

J is TRBJ1-1 and V is TRBV5-4; D perhaps matches TRBD1 (5 bases). The CDR3 runs to 16 residues. From germline, CDR1 is SGHNT and CDR2 YYREEE (reference sequence). V was clipped by 3 bases and J by 1 base, with 16 bases between them. The CDR3 DNA reads as TGTGCCAGCAGCTCCATACCGACGGGGCGGAACACTGAAGCTTTCTTT. It encodes CASSSIPTGRNTEAFF.

The chain has TRBV4-2 and TRBJ2-1, with TRBD2 matching over 10 bases. Germline V CDR1 and CDR2: LGHNA, YNFKEQ. The V gene end was trimmed by 7 bases and the J gene end by 7 bases; junction bases not matched to a gene: 7. This CDR3 is built from 14 residues. DNA for the CDR3: TGTGCCAGCATGCTAGCGGGAGTAATGAATGAGCAGTTCTTC. Translating it yields CASMLAGVMNEQFF.

The chain joins TRBV5-4 to TRBJ1-1; D unresolved. Germline CDR1 and CDR2: SGHNT and YYREEE (reference sequence). The CDR3 runs 13 residues. Deletions cut 7 bases from V and 1 base from J, with 11 bases between. The DNA for the CDR3 is TGTGCCAGCTACATCGACGGGAACACTGAAGCTTTCTTT. Its translation is CASYIDGNTEAFF. The whole variable domain, filled in from reference TRBV5-4 and TRBJ1-1, reads ETGVTQSPTHLIKTRGQQVTLRCSSQSGHNTVSWYQQALGQGPQFIFQYYREEENGRGNFPPRFSGLQFPNYSSELNVNALELDDSALYLCASYIDGNTEAFFGQGTRLTVV.

The gene calls are TRBV7-9 and TRBJ2-5; 15 nucleotides agree with TRBD2. There are 15 residues in the CDR3. Germline CDR1 reads SEHNR; CDR2 reads FQNEAQ (reference sequence). The junction had 2 bases not matched to a gene; V was cut back by 4 bases and J by 5 bases. The CDR3 region has the DNA TGTGCCAGCAGCTCAGGACTAGCGGGGGGGGAGACCCAGTACTTC. Residues: CASSSGLAGGETQYF.

This chain uses TRBV20-1 with TRBJ1-2, with 7 positions matching TRBD1. Germline trimming cut 3 bases from V and 10 bases from J; bases unmatched to any gene: 5. Looked up from germline, CDR1 is DFQATT and CDR2 is SNEGSKA (reference sequence). This CDR3 region has 11 residues. CDR3 sequence reads: CSARGQPVYTF. As DNA, the CDR3 is TGCAGTGCTAGGGGACAGCCGGTCTACACCTTC.

This sequence joins TRBV28 and TRBJ2-7, with 7 bases fitting TRBD2. The V segment lost 6 bases and the J segment 0 bases; nucleotides outside the gene matches: 14. The CDR3 has 17 residues. Germline V gene data show CDR1 as MDHEN and CDR2 as SYDVKM. The CDR3 DNA reads TGTGCCAGCAGGCCCGGAAGGCTAGCGGATAGCTCCTACGAGCAGTACTTC. Its protein product is CASRPGRLADSSYEQYF.

The chain couples TRBV6-5 to TRBJ2-1; TRBD1 is a possible D gene (5 bases). The germline V gene has CDR1 MNHEY and CDR2 SVGAGI. V was clipped by 0 bases and J by 4 bases, with 13 bases between them. The CDR3 runs to 16 residues. CDR3 in DNA: TGTGCCAGCAGTTACTCGACGCGACAGATATACAATGAGCAGTTCTTC. This encodes CASSYSTRQIYNEQFF.

The chain links TRBV19 to TRBJ1-1; TRBD1 is a possible D gene (5 bases). CDR1 LNHDA and CDR2 SQIVND come from the germline V gene (reference sequence). The CDR3 runs 13 residues. Trimming took 1 base from V and 5 from J, leaving 8 bases between them. The CDR3 nucleotides read TGTGCCAGTAGTATAGCCCAGGGTACTGAAGCTTTCTTT. Its protein product is CASSIAQGTEAFF.

The chain joins TRBV6-1 to TRBJ2-5; D is uncertain. Trimming removed 3 bases at V and 1 base at J, with 15 bases between. The CDR3 loop spans 16 amino acids. Per the germline V gene, CDR1 is MNHNS and CDR2 is SASEGT. Written as DNA, the CDR3 is TGTGCCAGCAGTGACCTCCTAACGAGAATCCAAGAGACCCAGTACTTC. This codes for CASSDLLTRIQETQYF.

The V gene is TRBV19, the J gene TRBJ2-3; TRBD2 matches at 11 bases. The germline gives CDR1 LNHDA, CDR2 SQIVND (reference sequence). V shed 5 bases and J 4 bases; nucleotides not matched to a gene: 11. This CDR3 is built from 17 residues. The CDR3 region is CASSPPLLAGEADTQYF. CDR3 nucleotides: TGTGCCAGTAGTCCACCCCTACTAGCGGGGGAAGCAGATACGCAGTATTTT.

In its sample, this clone was seen once. V usage is TRBV29-1 and J usage is TRBJ1-4; no reliable D call. From germline, CDR1 is SQVTM and CDR2 ANQGSEA. The CDR3 totals 12 residues. V was shortened by 4 bases and J by 5 bases, with 8 bases between the two germline ends. The CDR3 protein is CSVAGRNEKLFF. The DNA for the CDR3 is TGCAGCGTTGCTGGGAGAAATGAAAAACTGTTTTTT. Together with reference TRBV29-1 and TRBJ1-4, the CDR3 gives the full variable domain: SAVISQKPSRDICQRGTSLTIQCQVDSQVTMMFWYRQQPGQSLTLIATANQGSEATYESGFVIDKFPISRPNLTFSTLTVSNMSPEDSSIYLCSVAGRNEKLFFGSGTQLSVL.

The V gene is TRBV27, the J gene TRBJ2-7; the D call may be TRBD1 or TRBD2 (5 bases each). Germline V gives CDR1 MNHEY, CDR2 SMNVEV (reference sequence). With 3 bases removed from V and 0 bases from J, the gap between germline ends came to 12 bases. CDR3 length equals 15 residues. The chain's CDR3 is CASSLRGVTSYEQYF. The CDR3 nucleotides read TGTGCCAGCAGTTTGAGAGGGGTTACCTCCTACGAGCAGTACTTC.

The chain has TRBV27 and TRBJ2-7; D might be TRBD1 or TRBD2, each matching 5 bases. V was clipped by 6 bases and J by 0 bases, with 12 bases between them. The CDR3 loop spans 14 amino acids. CDR1 is MNHEY and CDR2 is SMNVEV in the germline V gene (reference sequence). CDR3 DNA: TGTGCCAGCAGGGGACGGGCCCTCTCCTACGAGCAGTACTTC. As protein: CASRGRALSYEQYF.

The chain combines TRBV25-1 with TRBJ2-7, with 14 bases matching TRBD2. Germline loops: CDR1 MGHDK, CDR2 SYGVNS. The CDR3 is made up of 15 amino acids. V was pared by 6 bases and J by 2 bases, with 3 bases of the junction left unmatched. CDR3 residues: CASRPTSGRAYEQYF. The DNA for the CDR3 is TGTGCCAGCAGGCCGACTAGCGGGAGGGCCTACGAGCAGTACTTC.

J is TRBJ2-5 and V is TRBV9; D is perhaps TRBD1 (6 bases). Germline CDR1 reads SGDLS; CDR2 reads YYNGEE. There are 15 residues in the CDR3. V was cut by 3 bases and J by 1 base, with 13 bases left in between. The CDR3 DNA sequence: TGTGCCAGCAGCGCCGAGCGAGGGGGCCAAGAGACCCAGTACTTC. It translates to CASSAERGGQETQYF.